This is a list of T cell receptor beta chains from one sample in a study of beta chain features in type 1 diabetes. Using immunoSEQ multiplex PCR, the repertoire was profiled, and TCRdb retains in-frame clones only, with some absent. The sample has 400,000 to 550,000 clones; over 9.5% are singletons. The material sequenced was naive CD4+ T cells from blood. These receptors were obtained from a woman aged 18-35 years in good health. The CDR3 runs from the conserved cysteine through the conserved F or W. The D gene is left open where the match is weak. Not every row has a clone size; where given, it reads once, few, many or a size class.

CASSLGVLETQYF,TGTGCCAGCAGCTTGGGGGTACTAGAGACCCAGTACTTC,NA,TRBJ2-5,TRBV5-4,NA
CASSEGGLAGLETQYF,TGTGCCAGCAGTGAAGGTGGGCTAGCGGGGCTGGAGACCCAGTACTTC,TRBD2,TRBJ2-5,TRBV6-1,few
CASSLEMNTEAFF,TGTGCCAGCAGCTTAGAAATGAACACTGAAGCTTTCTTT,NA,TRBJ1-1,TRBV7-6,NA
CASSLVGAVTDTQYF,TGTGCCAGCAGCTTAGTAGGGGCGGTCACAGATACGCAGTATTTT,NA,TRBJ2-3,TRBV7-9,NA
CASSPRAGGDTEAFF,TGTGCCAGCTCACCACGGGCAGGAGGGGACACTGAAGCTTTCTTT,NA,TRBJ1-1,TRBV18,few
CASSVESPRRLRYNEQFF,TGTGCCAGCAGCGTAGAAAGCCCTCGCCGCCTACGGTACAATGAGCAGTTCTTC,NA,TRBJ2-1,TRBV9,few
CASSVGTSGSGEQFF,TGTGCCAGTAGTGTAGGGACTAGCGGGAGCGGTGAGCAGTTCTTC,TRBD2,TRBJ2-1,TRBV19,NA
CASSAGHSYEQYF,TGTGCCAGCAGCGCCGGTCACAGCTACGAGCAGTACTTC,NA,TRBJ2-7,TRBV7-2,NA
CASSSRQVNEQFF,TGTGCCAGCAGCTCTAGACAGGTCAATGAGCAGTTCTTC,NA,TRBJ2-1,TRBV7-2,few
CASSLLAANSNYGYTF,TGTGCCAGCAGTTTATTGGCAGCGAACTCTAACTATGGCTACACCTTC,NA,TRBJ1-2,TRBV28,few
CASSGNSGRSNEQFF,TGTGCCAGCAGTGGGAATAGCGGGCGATCTAATGAGCAGTTCTTC,TRBD2,TRBJ2-1,TRBV6-1,few
CSVGSSENIQYF,TGCAGCGTGGGAAGTTCGGAAAACATTCAGTACTTC,NA,TRBJ2-4,TRBV29-1,few
CASSPIVSGLRGYEQYF,TGTGCCAGTAGCCCAATCGTTTCGGGACTCCGCGGCTACGAGCAGTACTTC,NA,TRBJ2-7,TRBV19,few
CASSRTTSTDTQYF,TGTGCCAGTAGTAGAACAACTAGCACAGATACGCAGTATTTT,NA,TRBJ2-3,TRBV19,few
CASSRIGTSGTDTQYF,TGTGCCAGCAGCCGGATTGGGACTAGCGGGACGGATACGCAGTATTTT,TRBD2,TRBJ2-3,TRBV4-2,few
CASSHRDTLNTEAFF,TGTGCCAGCTCACACCGGGACACGTTGAACACTGAAGCTTTCTTT,NA,TRBJ1-1,TRBV18,few
CASGTGTANPGYTF,TGCGCCAGCGGAACCGGGACAGCAAATCCTGGCTACACCTTC,TRBD1,TRBJ1-2,TRBV5-1,NA
CASSVRDYVGEQYF,TGTGCCAGCAGCGTCCGGGACTACGTCGGCGAGCAGTACTTC,TRBD2,TRBJ2-7,TRBV7-9,NA